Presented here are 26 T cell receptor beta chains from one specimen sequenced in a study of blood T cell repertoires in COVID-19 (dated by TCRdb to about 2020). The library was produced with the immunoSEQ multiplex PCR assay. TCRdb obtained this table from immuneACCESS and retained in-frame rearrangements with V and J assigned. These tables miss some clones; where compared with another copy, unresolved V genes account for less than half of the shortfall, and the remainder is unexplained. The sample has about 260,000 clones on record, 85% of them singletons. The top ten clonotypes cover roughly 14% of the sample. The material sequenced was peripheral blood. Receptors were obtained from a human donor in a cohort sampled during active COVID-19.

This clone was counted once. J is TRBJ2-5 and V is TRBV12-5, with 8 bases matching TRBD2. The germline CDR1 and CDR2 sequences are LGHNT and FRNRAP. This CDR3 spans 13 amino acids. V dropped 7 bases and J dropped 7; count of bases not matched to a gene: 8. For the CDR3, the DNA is TGTGCTAGTGCCCCCGGGACTAGGGGGACCCAGTACTTC. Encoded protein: CASAPGTRGTQYF.

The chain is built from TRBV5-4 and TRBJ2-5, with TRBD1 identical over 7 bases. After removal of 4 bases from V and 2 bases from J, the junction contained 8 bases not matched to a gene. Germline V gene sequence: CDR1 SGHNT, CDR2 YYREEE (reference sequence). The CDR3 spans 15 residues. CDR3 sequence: CASSRTGTVQETQYF. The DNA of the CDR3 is TGTGCCAGCAGCCGAACCGGGACAGTTCAAGAGACCCAGTACTTC.

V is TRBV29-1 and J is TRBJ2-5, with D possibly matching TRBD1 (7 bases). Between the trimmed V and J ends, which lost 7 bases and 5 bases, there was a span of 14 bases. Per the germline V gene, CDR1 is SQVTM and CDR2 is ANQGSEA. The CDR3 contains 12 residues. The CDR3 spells CSAKQGRETQYF. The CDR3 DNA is TGCAGCGCGAAACAGGGGAGGGAGACCCAGTACTTC.

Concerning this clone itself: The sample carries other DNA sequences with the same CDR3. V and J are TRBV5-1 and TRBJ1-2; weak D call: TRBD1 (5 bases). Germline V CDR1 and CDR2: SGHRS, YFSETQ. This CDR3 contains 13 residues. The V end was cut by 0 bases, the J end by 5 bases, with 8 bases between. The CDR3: CASSLESGYGYTF. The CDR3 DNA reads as TGCGCCAGCAGCTTGGAATCAGGGTATGGCTACACCTTC.

The CDR3 DNA is TGCAGCGCCGGGACAGTCACTGAAGCTTTCTTT. This encodes CSAGTVTEAFF. This chain joins TRBV29-1 and TRBJ1-1; 7 nucleotides line up with TRBD1. Unmatched junction bases numbered 3, after V lost 7 bases and J lost 4 bases. The CDR3 is 11 amino acids. Germline V lookup: CDR1 SQVTM, CDR2 ANQGSEA.

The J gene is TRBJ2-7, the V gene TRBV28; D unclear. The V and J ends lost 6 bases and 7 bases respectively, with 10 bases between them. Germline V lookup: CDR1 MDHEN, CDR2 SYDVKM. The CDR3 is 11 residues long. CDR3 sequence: CASSTPREQYF. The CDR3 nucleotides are TGTGCCAGCAGCACTCCCCGGGAGCAGTACTTC.

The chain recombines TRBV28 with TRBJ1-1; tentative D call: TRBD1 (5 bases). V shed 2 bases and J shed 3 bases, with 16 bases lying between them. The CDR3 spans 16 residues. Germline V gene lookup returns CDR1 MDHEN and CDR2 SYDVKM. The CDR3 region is CASSLRGAMLDTEAFF. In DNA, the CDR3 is TGTGCCAGCAGTTTAAGGGGTGCGATGTTGGACACTGAAGCTTTCTTT. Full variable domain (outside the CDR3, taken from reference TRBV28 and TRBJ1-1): DVKVTQSSRYLVKRTGEKVFLECVQDMDHENMFWYRQDPGLGLRLIYFSYDVKMKEKGDIPEGYSVSREKKERFSLILESASTNQTSMYLCASSLRGAMLDTEAFFGQGTRLTVV.

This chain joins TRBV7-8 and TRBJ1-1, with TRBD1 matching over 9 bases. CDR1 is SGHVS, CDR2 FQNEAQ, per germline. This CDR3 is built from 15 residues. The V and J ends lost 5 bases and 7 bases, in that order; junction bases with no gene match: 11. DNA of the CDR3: TGTGCCAGCAGCCTATGGGGACAGGGTGAGGATGAAGCTTTCTTT. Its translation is CASSLWGQGEDEAFF.

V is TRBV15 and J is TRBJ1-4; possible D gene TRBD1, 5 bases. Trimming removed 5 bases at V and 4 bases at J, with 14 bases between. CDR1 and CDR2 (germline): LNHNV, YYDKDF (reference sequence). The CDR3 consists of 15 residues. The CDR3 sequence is CATSGGGRINEKLFF. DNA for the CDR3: TGTGCCACCAGCGGCGGGGGACGGATTAATGAAAAACTGTTTTTT.

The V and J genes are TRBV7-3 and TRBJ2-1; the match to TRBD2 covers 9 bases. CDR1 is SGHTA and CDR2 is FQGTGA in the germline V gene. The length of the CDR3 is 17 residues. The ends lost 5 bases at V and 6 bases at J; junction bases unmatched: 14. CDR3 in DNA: TGTGCCAGCAGCCCCATGGGTAGCGGGAGAATTTCCAATGAGCAGTTCTTC. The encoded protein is CASSPMGSGRISNEQFF. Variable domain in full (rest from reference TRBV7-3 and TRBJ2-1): GAGVSQTPSNKVTEKGKYVELRCDPISGHTALYWYRQSLGQGPEFLIYFQGTGAADDSGLPNDRFFAVRPEGSVSTLKIQRTERGDSAVYLCASSPMGSGRISNEQFFGPGTRLTVL.

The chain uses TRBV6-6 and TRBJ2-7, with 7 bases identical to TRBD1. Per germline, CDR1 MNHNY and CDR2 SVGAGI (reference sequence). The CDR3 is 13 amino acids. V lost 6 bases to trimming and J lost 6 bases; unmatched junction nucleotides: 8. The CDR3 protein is CASRPSTGSEQYF. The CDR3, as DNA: TGTGCCAGCAGACCATCGACAGGGAGCGAGCAGTACTTC.

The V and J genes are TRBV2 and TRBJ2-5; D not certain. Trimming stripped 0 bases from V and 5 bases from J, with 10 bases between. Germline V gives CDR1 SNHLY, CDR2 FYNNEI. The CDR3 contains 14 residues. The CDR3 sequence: CASSEARSRETQYF. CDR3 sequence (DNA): TGTGCCAGCAGTGAAGCTCGATCCCGGGAGACCCAGTACTTC.

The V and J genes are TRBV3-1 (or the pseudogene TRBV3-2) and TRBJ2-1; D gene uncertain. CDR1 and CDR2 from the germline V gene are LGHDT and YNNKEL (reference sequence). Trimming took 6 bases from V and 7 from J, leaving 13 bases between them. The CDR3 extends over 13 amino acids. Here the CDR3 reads CASRNFLGNEQFF. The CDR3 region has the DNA TGTGCCAGCAGAAACTTCCTCGGTAATGAGCAGTTCTTC.

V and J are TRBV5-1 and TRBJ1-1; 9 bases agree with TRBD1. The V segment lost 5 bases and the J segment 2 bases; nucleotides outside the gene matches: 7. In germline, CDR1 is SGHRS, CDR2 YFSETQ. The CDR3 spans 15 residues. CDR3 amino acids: CASSGQGQTNTEAFF. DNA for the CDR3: TGCGCCAGCAGTGGACAGGGGCAGACAAACACTGAAGCTTTCTTT.

The CDR3 loop is CASSLASGQGSYEQYF. The CDR3 nucleotides read TGTGCCAGCAGCTTAGCGTCGGGACAGGGGAGCTACGAGCAGTACTTC. V is TRBV7-9 and J is TRBJ2-7, with 10 bases lining up with TRBD1. This CDR3 contains 16 residues. CDR1 and CDR2 (germline): SEHNR, FQNEAQ (reference sequence). J gave up 3 bases and V 0 bases, and 5 bases lay outside the gene matches. Based on the CDR3 plus reference TRBV7-9 and TRBJ2-7, the full variable domain is DTGVSQNPRHKITKRGQNVTFRCDPISEHNRLYWYRQTLGQGPEFLTYFQNEAQLEKSRLLSDRFSAERPKGSFSTLEIQRTEQGDSAMYLCASSLASGQGSYEQYFGPGTRLTVT.

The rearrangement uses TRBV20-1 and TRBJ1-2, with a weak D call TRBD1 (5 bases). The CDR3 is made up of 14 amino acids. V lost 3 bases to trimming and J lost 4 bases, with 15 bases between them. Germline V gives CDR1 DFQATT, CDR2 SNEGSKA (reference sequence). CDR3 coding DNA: TGCAGTGCTAGTGTGACAGTCTCTGGCTATGGCTACACCTTC. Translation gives CSASVTVSGYGYTF.

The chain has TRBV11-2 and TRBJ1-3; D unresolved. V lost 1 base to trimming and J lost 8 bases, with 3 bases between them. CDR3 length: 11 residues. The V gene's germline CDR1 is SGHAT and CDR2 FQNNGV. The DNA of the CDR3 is TGTGCCAGCAGCTTAGGAGACACCATATATTTT. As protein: CASSLGDTIYF.

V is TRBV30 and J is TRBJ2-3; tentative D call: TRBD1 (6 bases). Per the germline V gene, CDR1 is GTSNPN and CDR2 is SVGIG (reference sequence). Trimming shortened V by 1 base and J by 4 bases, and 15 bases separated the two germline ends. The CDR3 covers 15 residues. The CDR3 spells CAWSGNRVWADTQYF. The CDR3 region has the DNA TGTGCCTGGAGTGGGAACAGGGTATGGGCAGATACGCAGTATTTT.

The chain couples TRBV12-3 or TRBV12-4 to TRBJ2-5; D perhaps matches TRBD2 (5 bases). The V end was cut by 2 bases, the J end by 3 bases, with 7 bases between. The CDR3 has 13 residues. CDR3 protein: CASSLIGKETQYF. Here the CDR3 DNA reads TGTGCCAGCAGTTTAATCGGGAAAGAGACCCAGTACTTC.

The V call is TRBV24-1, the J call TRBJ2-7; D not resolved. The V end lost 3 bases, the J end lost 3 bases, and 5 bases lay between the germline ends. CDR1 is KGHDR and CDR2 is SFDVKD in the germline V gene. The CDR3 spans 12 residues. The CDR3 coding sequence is TGTGCCACCAGTGATGGCGGCTACGAGCAGTACTTC. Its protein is CATSDGGYEQYF.

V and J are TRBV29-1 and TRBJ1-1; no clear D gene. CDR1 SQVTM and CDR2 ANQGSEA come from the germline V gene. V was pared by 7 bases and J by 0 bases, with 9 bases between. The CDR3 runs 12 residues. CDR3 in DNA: TGCAGCGGTTGGCCGATGAACACTGAAGCTTTCTTT. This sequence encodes CSGWPMNTEAFF.

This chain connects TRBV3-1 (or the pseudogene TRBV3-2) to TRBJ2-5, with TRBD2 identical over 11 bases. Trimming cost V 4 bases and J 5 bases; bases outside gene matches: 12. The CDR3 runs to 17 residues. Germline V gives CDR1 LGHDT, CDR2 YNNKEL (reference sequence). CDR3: CASSLSGRASPKETQYF. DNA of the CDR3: TGTGCCAGCAGCCTTAGCGGGAGGGCCTCCCCTAAGGAGACCCAGTACTTC.

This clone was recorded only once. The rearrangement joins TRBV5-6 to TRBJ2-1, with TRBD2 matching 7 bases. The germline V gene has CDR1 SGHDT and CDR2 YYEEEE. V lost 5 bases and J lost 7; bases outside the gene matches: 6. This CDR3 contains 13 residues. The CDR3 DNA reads TGTGCCAGCAGTCAGCGGGGCTTGAATGAGCAGTTCTTC. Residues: CASSQRGLNEQFF.

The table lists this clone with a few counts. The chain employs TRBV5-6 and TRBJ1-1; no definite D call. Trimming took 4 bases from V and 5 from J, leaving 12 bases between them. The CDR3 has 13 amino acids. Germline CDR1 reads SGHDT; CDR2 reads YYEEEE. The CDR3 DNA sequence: TGTGCCAGCAGCCCGTCGACTGAGACTGAAGCTTTCTTT. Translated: CASSPSTETEAFF.

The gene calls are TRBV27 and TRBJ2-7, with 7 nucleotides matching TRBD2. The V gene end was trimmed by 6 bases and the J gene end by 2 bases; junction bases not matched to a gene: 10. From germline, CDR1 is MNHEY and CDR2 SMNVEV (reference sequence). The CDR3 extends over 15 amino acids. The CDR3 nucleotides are TGTGCCAGCAGGCCCGAGGGACTATTTGCCTACGAGCAGTACTTC. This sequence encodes CASRPEGLFAYEQYF.

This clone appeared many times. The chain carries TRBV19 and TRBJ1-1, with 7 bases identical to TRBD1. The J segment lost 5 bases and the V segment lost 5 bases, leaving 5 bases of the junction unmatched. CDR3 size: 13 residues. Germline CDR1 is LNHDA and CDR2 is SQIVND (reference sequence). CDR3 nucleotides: TGTGCCAGTAGTGACAGGGTATGGACTGAAGCTTTCTTT. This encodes CASSDRVWTEAFF. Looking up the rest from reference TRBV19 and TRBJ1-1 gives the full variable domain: DGGITQSPKYLFRKEGQNVTLSCEQNLNHDAMYWYRQDPGQGLRLIYYSQIVNDFQKGDIAEGYSVSREKKESFPLTVTSAQKNPTAFYLCASSDRVWTEAFFGQGTRLTVV.